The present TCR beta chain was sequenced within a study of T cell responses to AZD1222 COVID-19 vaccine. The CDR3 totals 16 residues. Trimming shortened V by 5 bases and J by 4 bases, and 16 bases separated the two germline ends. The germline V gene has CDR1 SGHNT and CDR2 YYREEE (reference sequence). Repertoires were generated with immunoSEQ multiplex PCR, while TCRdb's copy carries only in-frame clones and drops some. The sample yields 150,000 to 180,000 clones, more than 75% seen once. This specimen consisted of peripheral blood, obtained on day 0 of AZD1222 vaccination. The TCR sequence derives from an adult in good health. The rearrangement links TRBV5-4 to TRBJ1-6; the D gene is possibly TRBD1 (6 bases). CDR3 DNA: TGTGCCAGCAGGACCTCGGGACATTTATATAATTCACCCCTCCACTTT. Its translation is CASRTSGHLYNSPLHF.